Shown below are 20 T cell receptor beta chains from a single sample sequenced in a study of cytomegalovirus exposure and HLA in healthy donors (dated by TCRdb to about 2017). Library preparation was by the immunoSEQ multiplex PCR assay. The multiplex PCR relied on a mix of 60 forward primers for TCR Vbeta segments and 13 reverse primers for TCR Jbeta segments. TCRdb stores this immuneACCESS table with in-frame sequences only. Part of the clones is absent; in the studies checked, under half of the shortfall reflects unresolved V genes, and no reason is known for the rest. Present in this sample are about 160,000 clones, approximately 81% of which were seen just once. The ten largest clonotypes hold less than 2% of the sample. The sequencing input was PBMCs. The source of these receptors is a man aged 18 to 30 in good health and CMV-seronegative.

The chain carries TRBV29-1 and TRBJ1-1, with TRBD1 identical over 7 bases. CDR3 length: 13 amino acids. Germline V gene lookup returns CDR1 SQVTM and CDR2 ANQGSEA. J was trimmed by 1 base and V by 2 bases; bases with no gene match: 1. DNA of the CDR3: TGCAGCGTTGAAAGACAGGGGAACACTGAAGCTTTCTTT. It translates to CSVERQGNTEAFF.

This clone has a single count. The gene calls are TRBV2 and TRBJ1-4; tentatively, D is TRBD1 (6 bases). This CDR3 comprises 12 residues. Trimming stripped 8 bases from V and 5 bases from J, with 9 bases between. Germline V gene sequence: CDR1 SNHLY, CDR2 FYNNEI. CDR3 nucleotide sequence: TGTGCCAGCGGTACAGGGAATGAAAAACTGTTTTTT. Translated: CASGTGNEKLFF.

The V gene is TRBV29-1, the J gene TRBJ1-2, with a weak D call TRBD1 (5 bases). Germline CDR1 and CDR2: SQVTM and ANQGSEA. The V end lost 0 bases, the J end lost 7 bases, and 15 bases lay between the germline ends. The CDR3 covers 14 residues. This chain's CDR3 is CSVEDLARVGGYTF. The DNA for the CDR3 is TGCAGCGTTGAAGATCTGGCCAGGGTAGGTGGCTACACCTTC.

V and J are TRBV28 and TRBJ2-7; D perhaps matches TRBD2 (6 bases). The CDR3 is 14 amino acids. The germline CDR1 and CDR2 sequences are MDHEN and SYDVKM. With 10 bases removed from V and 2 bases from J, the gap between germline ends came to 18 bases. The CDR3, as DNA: TGTGCCACCGCGGGGCCGAACCTACCCTACGAGCAGTACTTC. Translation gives CATAGPNLPYEQYF.

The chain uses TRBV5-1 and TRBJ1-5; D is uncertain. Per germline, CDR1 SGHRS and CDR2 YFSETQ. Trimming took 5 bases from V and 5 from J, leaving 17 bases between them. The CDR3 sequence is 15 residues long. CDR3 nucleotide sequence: TGCGCCAGCAGGCAGTATGCGAGGGAGGATCAGCCCCAGCATTTT. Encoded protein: CASRQYAREDQPQHF.

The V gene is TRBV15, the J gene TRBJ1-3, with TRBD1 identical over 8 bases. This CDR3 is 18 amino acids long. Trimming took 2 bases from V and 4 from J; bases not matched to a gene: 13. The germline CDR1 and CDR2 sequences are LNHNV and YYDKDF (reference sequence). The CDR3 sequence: CATSRFLNRQGTGNTIYF. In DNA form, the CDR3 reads TGTGCCACCAGCAGATTCCTTAATAGACAGGGGACCGGAAACACCATATATTTT.

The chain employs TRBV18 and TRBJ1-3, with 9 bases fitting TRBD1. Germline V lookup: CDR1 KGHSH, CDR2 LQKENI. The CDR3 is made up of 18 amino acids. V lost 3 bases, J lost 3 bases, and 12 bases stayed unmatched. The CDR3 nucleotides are TGTGCCAGCTCACCGGTCAAGAGGACAGGGGTGGTTGGAAACACCATATATTTT. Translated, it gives CASSPVKRTGVVGNTIYF. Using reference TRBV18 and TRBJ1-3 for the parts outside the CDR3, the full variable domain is NAGVMQNPRHLVRRRGQEARLRCSPMKGHSHVYWYRQLPEEGLKFMVYLQKENIIDESGMPKERFSAEFPKEGPSILRIQQVVRGDSAAYFCASSPVKRTGVVGNTIYFGEGSWLTVV.

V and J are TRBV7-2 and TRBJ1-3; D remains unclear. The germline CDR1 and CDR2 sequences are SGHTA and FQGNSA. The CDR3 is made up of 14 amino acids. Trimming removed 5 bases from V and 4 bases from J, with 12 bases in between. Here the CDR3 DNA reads TGTGCCAGCAGCCGCAACCCTCAGGGAAACACCATATATTTT. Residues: CASSRNPQGNTIYF.

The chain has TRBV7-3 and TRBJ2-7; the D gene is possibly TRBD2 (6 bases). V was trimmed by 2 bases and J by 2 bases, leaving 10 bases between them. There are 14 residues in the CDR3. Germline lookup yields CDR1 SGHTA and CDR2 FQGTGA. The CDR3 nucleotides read TGTGCCAGCAGCTTACTTGCGGGGACCTACGAGCAGTACTTC. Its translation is CASSLLAGTYEQYF. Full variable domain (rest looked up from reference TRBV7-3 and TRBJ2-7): GAGVSQTPSNKVTEKGKYVELRCDPISGHTALYWYRQSLGQGPEFLIYFQGTGAADDSGLPNDRFFAVRPEGSVSTLKIQRTERGDSAVYLCASSLLAGTYEQYFGPGTRLTVT.

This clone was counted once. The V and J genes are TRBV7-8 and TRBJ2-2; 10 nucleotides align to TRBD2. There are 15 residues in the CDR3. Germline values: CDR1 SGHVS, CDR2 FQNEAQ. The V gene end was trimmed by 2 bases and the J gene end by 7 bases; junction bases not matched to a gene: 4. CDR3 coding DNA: TGTGCCAGCAGCTTACTAGCGGGAGCTCTCGGGGAGCTGTTTTTT. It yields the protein CASSLLAGALGELFF.

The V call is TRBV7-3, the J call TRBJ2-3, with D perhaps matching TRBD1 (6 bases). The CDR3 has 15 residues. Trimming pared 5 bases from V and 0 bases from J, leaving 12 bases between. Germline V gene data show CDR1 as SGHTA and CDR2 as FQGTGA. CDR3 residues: CASSLDSPSTDTQYF. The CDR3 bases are TGTGCCAGCAGCCTGGACAGCCCTAGCACAGATACGCAGTATTTT.

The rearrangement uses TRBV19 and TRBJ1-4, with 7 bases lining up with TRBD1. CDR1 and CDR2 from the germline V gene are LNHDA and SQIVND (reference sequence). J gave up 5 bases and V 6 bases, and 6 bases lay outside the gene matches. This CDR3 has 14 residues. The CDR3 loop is CASRLGQTNEKLFF. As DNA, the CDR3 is TGTGCCAGTAGGTTGGGACAGACGAATGAAAAACTGTTTTTT.

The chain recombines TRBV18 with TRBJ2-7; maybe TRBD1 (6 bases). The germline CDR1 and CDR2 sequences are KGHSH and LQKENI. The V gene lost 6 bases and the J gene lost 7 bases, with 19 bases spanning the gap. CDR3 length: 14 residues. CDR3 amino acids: CASSPSGQLREQYF. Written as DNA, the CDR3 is TGTGCCAGCTCCCCCTCCGGACAGTTAAGAGAGCAGTACTTC.

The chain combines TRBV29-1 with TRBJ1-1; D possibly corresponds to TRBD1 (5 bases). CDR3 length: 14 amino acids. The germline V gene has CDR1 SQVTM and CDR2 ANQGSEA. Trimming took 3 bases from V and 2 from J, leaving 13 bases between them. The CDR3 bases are TGCAGCGTTGATGGGGGGGTACTCAACACTGAAGCTTTCTTT. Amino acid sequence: CSVDGGVLNTEAFF. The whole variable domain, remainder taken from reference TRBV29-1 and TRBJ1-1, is SAVISQKPSRDICQRGTSLTIQCQVDSQVTMMFWYRQQPGQSLTLIATANQGSEATYESGFVIDKFPISRPNLTFSTLTVSNMSPEDSSIYLCSVDGGVLNTEAFFGQGTRLTVV.

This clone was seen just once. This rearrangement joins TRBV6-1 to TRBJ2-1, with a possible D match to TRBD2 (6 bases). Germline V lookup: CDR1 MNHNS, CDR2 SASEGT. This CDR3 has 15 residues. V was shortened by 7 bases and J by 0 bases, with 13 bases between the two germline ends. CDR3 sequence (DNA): TGTGCCAGCAAGGAGGGCCTGAGCTCCTACAATGAGCAGTTCTTC. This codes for CASKEGLSSYNEQFF.

The CDR3 DNA reads as TGTGCCAGCATCTACATGCCAGGGGGGACCCAGTACTTC. It encodes CASIYMPGGTQYF. The chain has TRBV6-6 and TRBJ2-5; 7 nucleotides match TRBD1. J lost 7 bases, V lost 7 bases, and 9 bases had no gene match. Germline V CDR1 and CDR2: MNHNY, SVGAGI (reference sequence). The CDR3 has 13 residues.

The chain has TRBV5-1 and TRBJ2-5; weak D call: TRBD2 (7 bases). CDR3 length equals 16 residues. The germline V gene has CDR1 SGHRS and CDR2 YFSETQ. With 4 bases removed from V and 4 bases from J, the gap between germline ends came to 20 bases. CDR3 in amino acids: CASSPGGTGIGETQYF. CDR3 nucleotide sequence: TGCGCCAGCAGCCCGGGGGGTACAGGGATTGGAGAGACCCAGTACTTC.

Written as DNA, the CDR3 is TGTGCCAGCAGTTTAGGGGCCGCAACCTATGTTGATACGCAGTATTTT. It encodes CASSLGAATYVDTQYF. The V and J genes are TRBV28 and TRBJ2-3, with D possibly being TRBD1 (5 bases). The CDR3 length is 16 residues. Deletions cut 2 bases from V and 6 bases from J, with 18 bases between. CDR1 is MDHEN, CDR2 SYDVKM, per germline.

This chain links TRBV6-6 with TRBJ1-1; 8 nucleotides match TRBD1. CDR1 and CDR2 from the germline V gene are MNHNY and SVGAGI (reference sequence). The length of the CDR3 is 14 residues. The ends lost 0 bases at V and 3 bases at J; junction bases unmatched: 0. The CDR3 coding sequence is TGTGCCAGCAGTTACTCGGACAGGGACACTGAAGCTTTCTTT. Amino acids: CASSYSDRDTEAFF.

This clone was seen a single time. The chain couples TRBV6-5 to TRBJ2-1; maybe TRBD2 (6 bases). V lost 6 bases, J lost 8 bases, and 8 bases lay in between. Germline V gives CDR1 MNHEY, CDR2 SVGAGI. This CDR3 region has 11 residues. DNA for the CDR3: TGTGCCAGCAGGGGGGGACATGAGCAGTTCTTC. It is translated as CASRGGHEQFF.